A single TCR beta chain is shown here with its context. This sample was included in a study of T cells after yellow fever vaccination. Trimming at V came to 10 bases and at J to 5 bases, leaving 3 bases not matched to a gene. Germline values: CDR1 ENHRY, CDR2 SYGVKD. This CDR3 has 11 residues. 5'RACE template switching added a universal primer site and UMIs to TCR cDNA. TCRdb redid the calling of the 5' RACE reads with MiXCR, one entry per CDR3 protein. The sample records some 500,000 distinct CDR3 sequences, roughly 13% being singletons. The chain recombines TRBV10-3 with TRBJ2-5; 8 bases fit TRBD1. The source material was PBMCs, sampled on the day of the yellow fever booster vaccination. This clonotype was obtained from a man younger than 40 who received the YFV17D yellow fever vaccine. CDR3 amino acids: CATGTGETQYF. The CDR3 DNA is TGTGCCACCGGGACAGGCGAGACCCAGTACTTC.